Listed here are 25 T cell receptor beta chains from one sample, sequenced in a study of blood T cell repertoires in COVID-19 (dated by TCRdb to 2018 to 2021). Receptor libraries were prepared by the immunoSEQ multiplex PCR assay. The immuneACCESS repertoire file appears here via TCRdb, limited to in-frame rearrangements. These files lack a portion of the clones; in checked studies, under half of the deficit traces to unresolved V genes, and the cause of the others is not known. This sample lists 60,000 to 85,000 clones; more than 85% were detected once. The ten largest clonotypes hold 6.5% to 8% of the sample. Sequenced input: peripheral blood. The receptor source for this set is a middle-aged man with COVID-19, enrolled during active disease.

This chain joins TRBV10-1 and TRBJ1-5, with D possibly matching TRBD1 (5 bases). The V end lost 2 bases, the J end lost 7 bases, and 9 bases lay between the germline ends. The CDR3 totals 13 residues. Germline lookup yields CDR1 WNHNN and CDR2 SYGVQD (reference sequence). This CDR3 is CASSEAGRQPQHF. The CDR3 coding sequence is TGCGCCAGCAGTGAGGCAGGGAGGCAGCCCCAGCATTTT.

The chain carries TRBV18 and TRBJ1-4, with a weak D call TRBD1 (5 bases). Trimming left V 0 bases short and J 8 bases short, with 7 bases between. Per germline, CDR1 KGHSH and CDR2 LQKENI. The CDR3 loop spans 13 amino acids. The CDR3 bases are TGTGCCAGCTCACCACCGGCAGGGGAAAAACTGTTTTTT. This codes for CASSPPAGEKLFF.

V usage is TRBV3-1 (or the pseudogene TRBV3-2) and J usage is TRBJ2-3, with TRBD2 matching 10 bases. This CDR3 is built from 15 residues. Germline CDR1 is LGHDT and CDR2 is YNNKEL (reference sequence). Trimming cost V 3 bases and J 6 bases; bases outside gene matches: 6. CDR3 sequence reads: CASSQQRGGLDTQYF. CDR3 coding DNA: TGTGCCAGCAGCCAGCAGCGGGGGGGCTTGGATACGCAGTATTTT.

The chain couples TRBV27 to TRBJ2-7; D unclear. Germline V gives CDR1 MNHEY, CDR2 SMNVEV (reference sequence). The CDR3 has 13 residues. V gave up 3 bases and J gave up 2 bases, with 8 bases separating them. As DNA, the CDR3 is TGTGCCAGCAGTTTGACGGGTACCTACGAGCAGTACTTC. Its translation is CASSLTGTYEQYF.

The chain couples TRBV6-6 to TRBJ1-1; 12 bases line up with TRBD1. J lost 5 bases, V lost 6 bases, and 4 bases had no gene match. Looked up from germline, CDR1 is MNHNY and CDR2 is SVGAGI (reference sequence). The CDR3 spans 14 residues. CDR3 protein: CASSRGQGATEAFF. The CDR3 DNA is TGTGCCAGCAGCCGGGGACAGGGGGCGACTGAAGCTTTCTTT.

The V and J genes are TRBV5-1 and TRBJ2-7; a possible D gene is TRBD2 (5 bases). V lost 4 bases, J lost 2 bases, and 13 bases lay in between. CDR3 length: 14 amino acids. Germline assignment: CDR1 SGHRS and CDR2 YFSETQ. CDR3 bases: TGCGCCAGCAGCACTCTAGGAGGTGCCTACGAGCAGTACTTC. Its translation: CASSTLGGAYEQYF. Full variable domain (remainder filled in from reference TRBV5-1 and TRBJ2-7): KAGVTQTPRYLIKTRGQQVTLSCSPISGHRSVSWYQQTPGQGLQFLFEYFSETQRNKGNFPGRFSGRQFSNSRSEMNVSTLELGDSALYLCASSTLGGAYEQYFGPGTRLTVT.

The J gene is TRBJ2-7, the V gene TRBV6-6; 9 nucleotides align to TRBD2. V was clipped by 5 bases and J by 4 bases; unmatched bases: 6. CDR1 and CDR2 (germline): MNHNY, SVGAGI (reference sequence). There are 14 residues in the CDR3. The CDR3 bases are TGTGCCAGCAGTCAGCGGGGGGCCGGTTACGAGCAGTACTTC. It is translated as CASSQRGAGYEQYF.

This clone was counted a few times. The chain recombines TRBV6-6 with TRBJ1-2, with 10 bases aligning to TRBD1. Looked up from germline, CDR1 is MNHNY and CDR2 is SVGAGI (reference sequence). With V trimmed by 8 bases and J by 4 bases, 4 bases remained unmatched. The CDR3 length is 13 residues. The CDR3: CASATGGGYGYTF. The CDR3 DNA follows: TGTGCCAGCGCGACAGGGGGCGGCTATGGCTACACCTTC.

The V call is TRBV4-1, the J call TRBJ1-1, with D possibly being TRBD1 (6 bases). This CDR3 region has 14 residues. Between the trimmed V and J ends, which lost 0 bases and 4 bases, there was a span of 9 bases. CDR1 MGHRA and CDR2 YSYEKL come from the germline V gene. In DNA, the CDR3 is TGCGCCAGCAGCCAAGACAGGGGTGCCACTGAAGCTTTCTTT. Protein product: CASSQDRGATEAFF.

The chain recombines TRBV27 with TRBJ2-7; 9 nucleotides agree with TRBD1. The CDR3 length is 14 residues. Germline values: CDR1 MNHEY, CDR2 SMNVEV (reference sequence). V was pared by 6 bases and J by 4 bases, with 7 bases of the junction left unmatched. The DNA for the CDR3 is TGTGCCAGCAGAACCCCCGGACAGGGGTACGAGCAGTACTTC. It codes for CASRTPGQGYEQYF.

The chain joins TRBV6-5 to TRBJ2-5; possibly TRBD1 for D (6 bases). The CDR3 is 14 amino acids. Trimming cost V 5 bases and J 5 bases, with 15 bases left between them. Germline loops: CDR1 MNHEY, CDR2 SVGAGI. The CDR3 spells CASSRTAQGETQYF. CDR3 nucleotides: TGTGCCAGCAGTAGGACAGCCCAGGGGGAGACCCAGTACTTC.

The chain links TRBV5-1 to TRBJ1-2, with 9 bases lining up with TRBD1. V lost 4 bases, J lost 6 bases, and 4 bases stayed unmatched. Germline V gene lookup returns CDR1 SGHRS and CDR2 YFSETQ. This CDR3 contains 13 residues. The chain's CDR3 is CASSAGQGNGYTF. CDR3 coding DNA: TGCGCCAGCAGCGCCGGACAGGGGAATGGCTACACCTTC.

The rearrangement joins TRBV29-1 to TRBJ1-1, with TRBD1 identical over 7 bases. The CDR3 totals 12 residues. CDR1 is SQVTM, CDR2 ANQGSEA, per germline. V was clipped by 7 bases and J by 4 bases; unmatched bases: 6. Written as DNA, the CDR3 is TGCAGCGCCTACAGGGGTGCCACTGAAGCTTTCTTT. Translation: CSAYRGATEAFF.

This clone was seen a single time. The rearrangement uses TRBV4-1 and TRBJ2-1, with a tentative D call TRBD2 (5 bases). There are 17 residues in the CDR3. The germline V gene encodes CDR1 MGHRA and CDR2 YSYEKL. Trimming took 4 bases from V and 6 from J, leaving 22 bases between them. CDR3 in amino acids: CASSPVGREKARNEQFF. DNA of the CDR3: TGCGCCAGCAGCCCCGTGGGGAGAGAGAAAGCCCGCAATGAGCAGTTCTTC.

The V call is TRBV15, the J call TRBJ1-1; D not certain. CDR3 length: 14 amino acids. Germline V lookup: CDR1 LNHNV, CDR2 YYDKDF (reference sequence). V lost 5 bases and J 0 bases, leaving 10 bases between the germline ends. The CDR3 is CATSRGELNTEAFF. In nucleotides, the CDR3 is TGTGCCACCAGCCGGGGAGAACTGAACACTGAAGCTTTCTTT.

J is TRBJ1-1 and V is TRBV18; D is perhaps TRBD1 (5 bases). CDR1 and CDR2 from the germline V gene are KGHSH and LQKENI. Trimming cost V 3 bases and J 7 bases, with 9 bases left between them. The CDR3 consists of 12 residues. The CDR3 DNA reads as TGTGCCAGCTCACCCCGGGGGGGTGAAGCTTTCTTT. This translates into CASSPRGGEAFF.

This rearrangement joins TRBV9 to TRBJ1-5; TRBD1 is a possible D gene (5 bases). The CDR3 covers 15 residues. Germline loops: CDR1 SGDLS, CDR2 YYNGEE. V was pared by 4 bases and J by 4 bases, with 15 bases between. CDR3 residues: CASSSTQGVNQPQHF. The CDR3 DNA follows: TGTGCCAGCAGCTCCACGCAGGGCGTAAATCAGCCCCAGCATTTT.

A single count supports this clone. The V call is TRBV2, the J call TRBJ1-2; D gene unclear. Per germline, CDR1 SNHLY and CDR2 FYNNEI. V was trimmed by 3 bases and J by 4 bases, leaving 12 bases between them. This CDR3 has 14 amino acids. CDR3: CASSETDAGYGYTF. The CDR3 bases are TGTGCCAGCAGTGAGACGGATGCGGGCTATGGCTACACCTTC. Complete variable domain (other parts from reference TRBV2 and TRBJ1-2): EPEVTQTPSHQVTQMGQEVILRCVPISNHLYFYWYRQILGQKVEFLVSFYNNEISEKSEIFDDQFSVERPDGSNFTLKIRSTKLEDSAMYFCASSETDAGYGYTFGSGTRLTVV.

The chain has TRBV3-1 (or the pseudogene TRBV3-2) and TRBJ2-7, with 7 bases fitting TRBD1. The CDR3 totals 14 residues. CDR1 is LGHDT, CDR2 YNNKEL, per germline (reference sequence). Trimming took 1 base from V and 5 from J; bases not matched to a gene: 5. Here the CDR3 reads CASSQVTGDHEQYF. CDR3 DNA: TGTGCCAGCAGCCAAGTCACAGGGGACCACGAGCAGTACTTC.

CDR3 loop: CASSPDRAETQYF. Here the CDR3 DNA reads TGTGCCAGCAGTCCGGACAGGGCAGAGACCCAGTACTTC. V gene TRBV2 combines with J gene TRBJ2-5; 8 nucleotides align to TRBD1. CDR1 and CDR2 from the germline V gene are SNHLY and FYNNEI. This CDR3 is 13 amino acids long. The trim removed 5 bases at V and 4 bases at J, leaving 3 bases unmatched.

This rearrangement joins TRBV30 to TRBJ2-3, with D perhaps matching TRBD2 (6 bases). Germline values: CDR1 GTSNPN, CDR2 SVGIG (reference sequence). Trimming shortened V by 4 bases and J by 2 bases, and 13 bases separated the two germline ends. This CDR3 has 14 residues. CDR3 sequence: CAWTGTGDTDTQYF. The DNA for the CDR3 is TGTGCCTGGACCGGGACGGGGGACACAGATACGCAGTATTTT. The whole variable domain, remainder taken from reference TRBV30 and TRBJ2-3, is SQTIHQWPATLVQPVGSPLSLECTVEGTSNPNLYWYRQAAGRGLQLLFYSVGIGQISSEVPQNLSASRPQDRQFILSSKKLLLSDSGFYLCAWTGTGDTDTQYFGPGTRLTVL.

V and J are TRBV5-4 and TRBJ2-2, with 8 bases identical to TRBD1. Germline assignment: CDR1 SGHNT and CDR2 YYREEE (reference sequence). V shed 4 bases, J shed 8 bases, and the junction held 7 bases outside the gene matches. The CDR3 runs 14 residues. CDR3 loop: CASSPDRGVGELFF. The CDR3 DNA reads TGTGCCAGCAGCCCTGACAGGGGTGTAGGGGAGCTGTTTTTT.

The genes are TRBV6-5 and TRBJ2-5, with D maybe TRBD2 (6 bases). Trimming removed 5 bases from V and 4 bases from J, with 17 bases in between. Germline assignment: CDR1 MNHEY and CDR2 SVGAGI. The CDR3 loop spans 15 amino acids. CDR3 residues: CASSLLSGLGETQYF. The CDR3 DNA is TGTGCCAGCAGTCTCCTATCGGGACTGGGAGAGACCCAGTACTTC.

The chain links TRBV6-1 to TRBJ1-1; the D gene is possibly TRBD1 (6 bases). Trimming took 2 bases from V and 3 from J, leaving 13 bases between them. Germline V CDR1 and CDR2: MNHNS, SASEGT. This CDR3 is built from 15 residues. The DNA for the CDR3 is TGTGCCAGCAGTGAATTTCGGGACACCTACACTGAAGCTTTCTTT. Its translation is CASSEFRDTYTEAFF.

The V and J genes are TRBV20-1 and TRBJ2-6; D may be TRBD2 (5 bases). In germline, CDR1 is DFQATT, CDR2 SNEGSKA (reference sequence). The CDR3 is made up of 12 amino acids. V was shortened by 3 bases and J by 13 bases, with 13 bases between the two germline ends. CDR3 nucleotides: TGCAGTGCTAGTGATGCCGGGGAGGTCCTGACTTTC. As protein: CSASDAGEVLTF.